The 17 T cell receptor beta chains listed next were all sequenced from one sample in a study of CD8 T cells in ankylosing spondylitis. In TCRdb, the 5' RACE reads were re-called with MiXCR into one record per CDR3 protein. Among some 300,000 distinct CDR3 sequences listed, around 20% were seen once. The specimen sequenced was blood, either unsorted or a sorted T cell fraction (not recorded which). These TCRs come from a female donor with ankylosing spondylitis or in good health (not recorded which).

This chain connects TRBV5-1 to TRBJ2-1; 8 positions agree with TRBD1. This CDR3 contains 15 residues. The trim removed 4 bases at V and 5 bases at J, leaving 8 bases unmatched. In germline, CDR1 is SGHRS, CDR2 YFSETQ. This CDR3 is CASSTRTGPDNEQFF. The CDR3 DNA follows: TGCGCCAGCAGCACCAGGACAGGGCCCGACAATGAGCAGTTCTTC. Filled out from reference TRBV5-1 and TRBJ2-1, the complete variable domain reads KAGVTQTPRYLIKTRGQQVTLSCSPISGHRSVSWYQQTPGQGLQFLFEYFSETQRNKGNFPGRFSGRQFSNSRSEMNVSTLELGDSALYLCASSTRTGPDNEQFFGPGTRLTVL.

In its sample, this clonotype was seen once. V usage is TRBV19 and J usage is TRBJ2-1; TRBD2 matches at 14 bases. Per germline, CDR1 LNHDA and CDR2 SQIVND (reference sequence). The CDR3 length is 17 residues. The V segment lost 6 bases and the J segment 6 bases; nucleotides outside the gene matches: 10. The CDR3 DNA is TGTGCCAGTAGCTCTCATTTGACTAGCGGGAGGGCCAATGAGCAGTTCTTC. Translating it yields CASSSHLTSGRANEQFF. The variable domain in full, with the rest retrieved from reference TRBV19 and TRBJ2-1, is DGGITQSPKYLFRKEGQNVTLSCEQNLNHDAMYWYRQDPGQGLRLIYYSQIVNDFQKGDIAEGYSVSREKKESFPLTVTSAQKNPTAFYLCASSSHLTSGRANEQFFGPGTRLTVL.

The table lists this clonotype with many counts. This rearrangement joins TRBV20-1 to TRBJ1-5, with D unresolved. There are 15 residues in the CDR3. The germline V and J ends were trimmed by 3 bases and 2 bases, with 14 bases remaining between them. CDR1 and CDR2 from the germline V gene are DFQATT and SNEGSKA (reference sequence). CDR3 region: CSASISPSRNQPQHF. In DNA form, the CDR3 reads TGCAGTGCTAGCATCTCGCCTTCCCGCAATCAGCCCCAGCATTTT.

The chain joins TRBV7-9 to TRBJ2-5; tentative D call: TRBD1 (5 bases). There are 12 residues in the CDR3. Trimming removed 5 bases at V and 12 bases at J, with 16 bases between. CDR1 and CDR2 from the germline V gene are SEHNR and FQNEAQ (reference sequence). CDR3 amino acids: CASSGLDTIKYF. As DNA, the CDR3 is TGTGCCAGCAGCGGGTTGGACACAATTAAGTACTTC.

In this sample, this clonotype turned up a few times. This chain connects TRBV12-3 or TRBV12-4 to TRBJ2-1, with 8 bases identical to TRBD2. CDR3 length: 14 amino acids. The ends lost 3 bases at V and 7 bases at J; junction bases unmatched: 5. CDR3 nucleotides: TGTGCCAGCAGTTTTCGTGGCGGGGGGAATGAGCAGTTCTTC. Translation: CASSFRGGGNEQFF.

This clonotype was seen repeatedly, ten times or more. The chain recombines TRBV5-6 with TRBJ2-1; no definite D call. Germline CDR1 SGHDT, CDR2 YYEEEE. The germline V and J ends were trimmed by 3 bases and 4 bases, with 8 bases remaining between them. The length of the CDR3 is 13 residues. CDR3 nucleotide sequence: TGTGCCAGCAGCTCAGGACGTTACAATGAGCAGTTCTTC. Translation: CASSSGRYNEQFF.

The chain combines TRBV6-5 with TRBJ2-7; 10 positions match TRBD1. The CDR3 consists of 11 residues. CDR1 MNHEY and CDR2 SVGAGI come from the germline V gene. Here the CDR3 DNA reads TGTGCTAGACAGGGGGCGAGTGAGCAGTACTTC. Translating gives CARQGASEQYF.

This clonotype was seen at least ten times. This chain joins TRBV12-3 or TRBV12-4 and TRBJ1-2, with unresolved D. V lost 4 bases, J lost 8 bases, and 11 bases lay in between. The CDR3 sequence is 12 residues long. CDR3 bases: TGTGCCAGCAGTTATCCCCGATACGGCTACACCTTC. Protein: CASSYPRYGYTF.

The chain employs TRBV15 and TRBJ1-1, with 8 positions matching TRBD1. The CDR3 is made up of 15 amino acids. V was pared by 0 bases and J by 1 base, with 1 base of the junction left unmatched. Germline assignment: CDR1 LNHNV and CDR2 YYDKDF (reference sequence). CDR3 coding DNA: TGTGCCACCAGCAGAGATACAGGGGGGAACACTGAAGCTTTCTTT. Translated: CATSRDTGGNTEAFF.

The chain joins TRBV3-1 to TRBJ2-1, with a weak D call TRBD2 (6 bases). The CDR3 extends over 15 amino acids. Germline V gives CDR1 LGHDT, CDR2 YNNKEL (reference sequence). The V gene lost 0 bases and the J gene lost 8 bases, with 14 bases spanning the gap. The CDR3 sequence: CASSQDPTRADEQFF. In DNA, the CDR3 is TGTGCCAGCAGCCAAGATCCGACTAGGGCCGATGAGCAGTTCTTC.

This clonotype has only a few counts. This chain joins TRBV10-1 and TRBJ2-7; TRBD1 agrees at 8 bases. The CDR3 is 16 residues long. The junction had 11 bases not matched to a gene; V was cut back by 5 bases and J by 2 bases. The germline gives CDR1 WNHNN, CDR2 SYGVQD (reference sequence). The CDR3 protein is CASSTRGRGSTYEQYF. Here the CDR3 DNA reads TGCGCCAGCAGTACCAGGGGGCGAGGGTCAACCTACGAGCAGTACTTC.

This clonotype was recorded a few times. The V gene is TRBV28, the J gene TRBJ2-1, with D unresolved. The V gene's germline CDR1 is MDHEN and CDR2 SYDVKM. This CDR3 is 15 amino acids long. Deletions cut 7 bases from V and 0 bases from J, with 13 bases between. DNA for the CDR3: TGTGCCAGCAAGCAGGATCGAGGCTCCTACAATGAGCAGTTCTTC. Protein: CASKQDRGSYNEQFF.

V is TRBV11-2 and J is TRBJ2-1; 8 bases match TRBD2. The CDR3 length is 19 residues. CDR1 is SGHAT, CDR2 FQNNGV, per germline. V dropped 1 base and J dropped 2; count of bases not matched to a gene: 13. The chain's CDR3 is CASSLVGSRTSLTYNEQFF. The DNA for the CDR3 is TGTGCCAGCAGCTTAGTGGGTTCCAGGACTAGCTTGACCTACAATGAGCAGTTCTTC.

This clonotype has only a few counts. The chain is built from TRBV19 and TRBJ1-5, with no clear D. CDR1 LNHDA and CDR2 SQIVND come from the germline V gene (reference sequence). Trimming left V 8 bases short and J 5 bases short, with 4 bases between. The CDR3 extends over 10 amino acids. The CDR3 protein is CASHDQPQHF. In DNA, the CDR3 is TGTGCCAGTCATGATCAGCCCCAGCATTTT.

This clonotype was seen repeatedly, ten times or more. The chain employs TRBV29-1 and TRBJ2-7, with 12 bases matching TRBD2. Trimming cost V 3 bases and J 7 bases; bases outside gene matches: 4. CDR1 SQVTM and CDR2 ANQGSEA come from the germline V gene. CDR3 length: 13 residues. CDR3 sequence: CSVDPSGRGEQYF. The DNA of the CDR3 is TGCAGCGTTGATCCTAGCGGGAGGGGTGAGCAGTACTTC.

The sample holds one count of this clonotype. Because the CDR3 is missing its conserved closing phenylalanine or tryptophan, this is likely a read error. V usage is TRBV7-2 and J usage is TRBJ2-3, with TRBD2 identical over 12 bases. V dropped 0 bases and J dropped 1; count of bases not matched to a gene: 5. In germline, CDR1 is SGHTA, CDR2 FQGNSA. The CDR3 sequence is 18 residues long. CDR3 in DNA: TGTGCCAGCAGCTTAGCCGGGACTAGCGGGCTGGGCACAGATACGCAGTATCTT. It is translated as CASSLAGTSGLGTDTQYL.

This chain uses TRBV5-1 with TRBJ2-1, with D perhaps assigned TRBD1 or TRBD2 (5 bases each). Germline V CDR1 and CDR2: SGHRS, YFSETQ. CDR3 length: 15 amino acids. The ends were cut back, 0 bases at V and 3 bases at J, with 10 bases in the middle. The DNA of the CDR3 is TGCGCCAGCAGCTTGGGCGGTGGGGGCTACAATGAGCAGTTCTTC. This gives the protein CASSLGGGGYNEQFF.